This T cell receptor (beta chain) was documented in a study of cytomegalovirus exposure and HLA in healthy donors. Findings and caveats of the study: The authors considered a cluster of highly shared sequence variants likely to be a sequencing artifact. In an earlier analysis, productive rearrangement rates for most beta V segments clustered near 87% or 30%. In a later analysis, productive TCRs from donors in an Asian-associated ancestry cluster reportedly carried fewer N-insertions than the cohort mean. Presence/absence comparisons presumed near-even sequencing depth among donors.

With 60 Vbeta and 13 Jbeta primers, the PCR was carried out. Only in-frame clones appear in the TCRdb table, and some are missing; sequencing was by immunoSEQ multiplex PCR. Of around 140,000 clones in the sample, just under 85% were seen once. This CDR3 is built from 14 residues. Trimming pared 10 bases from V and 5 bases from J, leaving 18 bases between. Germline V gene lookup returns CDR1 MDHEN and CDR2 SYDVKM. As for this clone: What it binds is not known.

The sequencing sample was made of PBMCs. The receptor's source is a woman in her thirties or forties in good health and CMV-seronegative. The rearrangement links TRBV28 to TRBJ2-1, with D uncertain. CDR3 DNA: TGTGCCACCAGATTACTGGCCCCCCACAATGAGCAGTTCTTC. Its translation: CATRLLAPHNEQFF.